This T cell receptor beta chain appears in the sequencing data of a study of graft-versus-host responses after intestinal transplantation. Study overall: Recipients across the board were started on anti-thymocyte globulin induction, then kept on tacrolimus and steroids for about 3 years.

Of note for this clone: Its cognate antigen is unknown.

TCRdb's table, derived via immunoSEQ multiplex PCR, lists solely in-frame clones and lacks some. The data contain over 80,000 clones, roughly 82% of them seen just once; the ten biggest clones take up over 1.1%. Study findings and constraints: GvH clones detected in recipient marrow included some appearing first in ileum or blood. Across patients carrying graft-donor T cell macrochimerism, allografts held high graft-versus-host to host-versus-graft clonal ratios.

The germline V gene has CDR1 MDHEN and CDR2 SYDVKM. Trimming removed 8 bases at V and 2 bases at J, with 15 bases between. The CDR3 is 14 residues long. This rearrangement joins TRBV28 to TRBJ1-1; D ambiguous. Source: PBMCs, taken 255 days after intestinal transplant. The clonotype comes from a human patient who received an intestinal transplant, so some T cells may come from the graft donor. The CDR3 sequence: CASRTWTLNTEAFF. CDR3 nucleotides: TGTGCCAGCCGTACATGGACCTTAAACACTGAAGCTTTCTTT.